This T cell receptor beta chain was sequenced during a study of T-cell memory formation after mild COVID-19. TCRdb re-analysed the 5' RACE reads in MiXCR, keeping a single row per CDR3 protein. There are roughly 600,000 distinct CDR3 sequences in the sample; 15% to 20% occur only once, and around 13% lies in the top ten. Findings of the study overall: Some responding clones appeared in pre-infection memory, suggesting cross-reactive memory joined.

Points on this clonotype: Antigen unknown.

In germline, CDR1 is DFQATT, CDR2 SNEGSKA (reference sequence). The CDR3 extends over 11 amino acids. V was pared by 2 bases and J by 3 bases, with 5 bases between. Sample: PBMCs or a T cell subset sorted from them (not recorded which). This receptor was taken from an adult woman who had mild COVID-19 (a few samples of this study predate the infection). Cell type and time point are not known. This chain uses TRBV20-1 with TRBJ2-7; D gene ambiguous. This CDR3 is CSARLGYEQYF. DNA for the CDR3: TGCAGTGCTAGACTCGGCTACGAGCAGTACTTC.